The entry below gives a single TCR beta chain sequence along with its context. Its specific antigen is unknown. No per-base quality is available; no much larger clone lies one base away. Relative to germline, V is 0 bases shorter and J is 9 bases shorter, with 15 bases between their ends. For CDR1 and CDR2, the germline V gene (reference sequence) lists PRHDT and FYEKMQ. Reading from cysteine to phenylalanine, the CDR3 counts 15 amino acids. Only the CDR3 region is kept as DNA, spanning 45 bases read in frame from base 1. Using the deep immunoSEQ assay, TCR CDR3 regions were amplified from genomic DNA by multiplex PCR. For each cell subset, the extracted genomic DNA was distributed evenly across all wells of several immunoSEQ 96-well plates, and each plate served as one replicate. For sorted subsets, approximately 0.2 ug of genomic DNA, equivalent to around 29,000 T cell genomes, went into each replicate PCR. Purified libraries were measured with a Qubit 3.0 fluorometer, size-checked on a Bioanalyzer 2100, and measured again with the KAPA Library Quantification kit. A separate single-read 150-cycle Illumina NextSeq 550 flow cell was used to sequence each immunoSEQ 96-well plate. The published analysis was carried out like this. Because the immunoSEQ output included only junctional sequences and no quality scores, the filtering could not be the same as the filtering used for full-length reads. To assign V/J genes and CDR3, sequences were annotated against IMGT germline references using PyIR, a Python wrapper for IgBLAST v1.9. Any read was removed if the V/J assignment was weak (E-value above 1e-6), the CDR3 was missing, or the read contained stop codons, out-of-frame junctions, or ambiguous translated residues. A V3J clonotype was defined by an identical inferred V gene, J gene, and CDR3 amino acid sequence. Percentage overlap between repertoires was calculated by dividing the number of shared unique clonotypes by the size of the smaller repertoire. Repertoire richness was assessed with RTK rarefaction, the Chao1 estimator, and Recon v2.1 estimates of unobserved clonotypes. Generation probabilities for all TCRbeta clonotypes obtained by the gDNA method from four donors were computed using OLGA. TCRdb obtained this table from immuneACCESS and retained in-frame rearrangements with V and J assigned. These tables miss some clones; where compared with another copy, unresolved V genes account for less than half of the shortfall, and the remainder is unexplained. The V and J calls and clone size were taken over from that table, and D and trimming were inferred from the DNA. Counted in this sample were about 580,000 clones; 95% to 98% of them appeared once. The ten most abundant clones make up around 0.3% of the sample.

This record comes from a study of shared clonotypes between healthy human individuals (dated by TCRdb to 2019 to 2021). Study-wide context: The cohort included a few men and a couple of women between 18 and 49 years of age. Libraries were prepared and TCR repertoires were sequenced by different laboratories using diverse techniques, in order to increase sequencing depth and limit assay-specific biases. The study deeply sequenced blood TCR repertoires of five healthy adults to estimate repertoire size and the extent of clonotype sharing between individuals. Between about 0.8 and 9 billion PBMCs per donor were obtained by leukapheresis. For each donor, CD4 naive and CD4 memory were each run on three plates, CD8 naive on two plates, and CD8 memory on one plate. The research as a whole found: Based on pairwise subsampling, the degree of clonotype sharing among donors was expected to be affected by sequencing depth. Clonotypes shared by all four sorted-subset donors showed higher generation probabilities than non-shared clonotypes. Incomplete sequencing was indicated by rarefaction of sorted-subset datasets, despite the large sequencing depth. Sampling was restricted to blood, and TCR repertoires in tissues likely differ from the TCR repertoires found in blood. About 5% of naive CD4, 3% to 3.5% of naive CD8, approximately 2% of memory CD4, and roughly 0.4% of memory CD8 clonotypes were shared across several donors. The small number of donors limited the genetic and exposure-history diversity represented. Estimated clonotype richness was generally larger for naive than for memory subsets.

CD8 naive samples were CD45RO-negative cells positively selected for CCR7, giving a CD45RA+CCR7+ population that excluded TemRA cells. The donors were healthy, HIV-negative adults with no recently reported acute infections or vaccinations. Every donor was a Caucasian adult residing in Nashville, Tennessee, USA. Blood was obtained by leukapheresis, after which PBMCs were separated by Ficoll-Histopaque density gradient centrifugation and cryopreserved in liquid nitrogen vapor phase. Purity and quantity of every magnetically sorted T cell population were checked by analytical flow cytometry. Each sorted fraction had its genomic DNA isolated and then quantified by UV absorbance on a Nanodrop 2000c.

Sequencing was carried out using naive CD8+ T cells sorted from blood. Taken with the paper, the label for cell subset or site translates to: CD45RA+CCR7+. The chain is encoded by TRBV13 joined to TRBJ2-1, with the D gene too uncertain to name. The sequence derives from a man younger than 45 in good health. The encoded CDR3 is CASSLGAPSIPEQFF. The bases read TGTGCCAGCAGCTTAGGCGCCCCCTCAATCCCTGAGCAGTTCTTC.